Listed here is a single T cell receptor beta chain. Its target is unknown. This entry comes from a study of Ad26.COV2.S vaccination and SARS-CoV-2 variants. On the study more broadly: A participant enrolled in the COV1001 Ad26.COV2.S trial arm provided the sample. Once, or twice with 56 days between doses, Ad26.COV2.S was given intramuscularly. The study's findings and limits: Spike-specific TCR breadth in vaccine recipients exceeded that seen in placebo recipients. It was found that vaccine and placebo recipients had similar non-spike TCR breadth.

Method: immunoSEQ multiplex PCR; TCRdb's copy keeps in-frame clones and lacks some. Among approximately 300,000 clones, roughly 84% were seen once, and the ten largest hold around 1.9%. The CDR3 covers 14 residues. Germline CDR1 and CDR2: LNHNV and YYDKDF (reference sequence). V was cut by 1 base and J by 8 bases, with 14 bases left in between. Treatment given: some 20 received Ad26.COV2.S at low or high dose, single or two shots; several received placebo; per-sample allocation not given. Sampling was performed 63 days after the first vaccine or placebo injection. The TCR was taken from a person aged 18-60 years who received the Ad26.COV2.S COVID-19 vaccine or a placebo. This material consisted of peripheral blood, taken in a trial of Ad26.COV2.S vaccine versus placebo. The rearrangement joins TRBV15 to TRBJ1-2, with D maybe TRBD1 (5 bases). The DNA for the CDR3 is TGTGCCACCAGCAGAGTTGGCCAGGGATACGGCTACACCTTC. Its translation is CATSRVGQGYGYTF.